What follows is one T cell receptor (beta chain) and its context. Assay: immunoSEQ multiplex PCR; the TCRdb copy retains only in-frame clones and omits some. The table lists 270,000 or so clones, 85% to 90% of them singletons. This entry is derived from a study of blood T cell repertoires in COVID-19. At the level of the study: The analysed material was cDNA or gDNA that came from T cells, B-cell-depleted T cells, or PBMCs.

V lost 8 bases, J lost 0 bases, and 0 bases stayed unmatched. Germline CDR1 and CDR2: SEHNR and FQNEAQ (reference sequence). The CDR3 has 13 residues. J is TRBJ1-3 and V is TRBV7-9; TRBD1 aligns across 8 bases. The source of this sequence is a woman aged 40 to 50 who had recovered from COVID-19. Specimen: peripheral blood. The CDR3 DNA reads as TGTGCCAGCCAGGGGGCCTCTGGAAACACCATATATTTT. Amino acid sequence: CASQGASGNTIYF.